This entry is about one T cell receptor (beta chain). Only in-frame clones appear in the TCRdb table, and some are missing; sequencing was by immunoSEQ multiplex PCR. The profile shows roughly 30,000 clones, roughly 70% of them singletons. These data are taken from a study of blood T cell repertoires in COVID-19. Study as a whole: Specimens from acute and convalescent COVID-19 originated in the United States, Italy and Spain.

This sequence was found in a boy aged 2 to 10 with active or convalescent COVID-19. The sequenced sample was peripheral blood.

The CDR3: CASSFQGPPNYGYTF. The CDR3 DNA sequence: TGTGCCAGCAGCTTCCAGGGCCCCCCTAACTATGGCTACACCTTC. The V call is TRBV6-6, the J call TRBJ1-2; weak D call: TRBD1 (5 bases). The length of the CDR3 is 15 residues. Germline V lookup: CDR1 MNHNY, CDR2 SVGAGI (reference sequence). Between the trimmed V and J ends, which lost 6 bases and 0 bases, there was a span of 14 bases.